This TCR beta chain was found in a study of blood T cell repertoires in COVID-19. Profiling relied on immunoSEQ multiplex PCR, and the TCRdb table lists in-frame clones only, not all of them. The repertoire has over 200,000 clones, approximately 85% of them found once; the top ten carry 0.8%. The germline V gene has CDR1 SGHAT and CDR2 FQNNGV. The CDR3 length is 15 residues. V was clipped by 3 bases and J by 4 bases; unmatched bases: 4. V is TRBV11-2 and J is TRBJ2-3; 10 nucleotides agree with TRBD2. The TCR comes from a young woman with acute or convalescent COVID-19. The sequenced sample was peripheral blood. CDR3 DNA: TGTGCCAGCAGCTTCAGCGGGAGGGCGGCAGATACGCAGTATTTT. Protein: CASSFSGRAADTQYF.